This T cell receptor (beta chain) was identified during a study of blood T cell repertoires in COVID-19. Turning to the study itself: COVID-19 samples collected from the United States, Italy and Spain covered acute and convalescent phases.

V trimming: 6 bases; J trimming: 2 bases; junction bases outside the gene matches: 4. The CDR3 is 14 amino acids. Germline V gene sequence: CDR1 SNHLY, CDR2 FYNNEI. During active infection, Seattle patients enrolled and were then monitored through disease. Repertoires were generated with immunoSEQ multiplex PCR, while TCRdb's copy carries only in-frame clones and drops some. Seen here are about 82,000 clones, roughly 80% observed once, and the top ten hold more than 35%. The gene calls are TRBV2 and TRBJ2-3, with 8 bases aligning to TRBD2. This clonotype originated in a man aged 55-75 years with COVID-19, enrolled during active disease. Specimen: peripheral blood. CDR3: CASSGGGTTDTQYF. CDR3 in DNA: TGTGCCAGCAGCGGGGGGGGGACCACAGATACGCAGTATTTT.